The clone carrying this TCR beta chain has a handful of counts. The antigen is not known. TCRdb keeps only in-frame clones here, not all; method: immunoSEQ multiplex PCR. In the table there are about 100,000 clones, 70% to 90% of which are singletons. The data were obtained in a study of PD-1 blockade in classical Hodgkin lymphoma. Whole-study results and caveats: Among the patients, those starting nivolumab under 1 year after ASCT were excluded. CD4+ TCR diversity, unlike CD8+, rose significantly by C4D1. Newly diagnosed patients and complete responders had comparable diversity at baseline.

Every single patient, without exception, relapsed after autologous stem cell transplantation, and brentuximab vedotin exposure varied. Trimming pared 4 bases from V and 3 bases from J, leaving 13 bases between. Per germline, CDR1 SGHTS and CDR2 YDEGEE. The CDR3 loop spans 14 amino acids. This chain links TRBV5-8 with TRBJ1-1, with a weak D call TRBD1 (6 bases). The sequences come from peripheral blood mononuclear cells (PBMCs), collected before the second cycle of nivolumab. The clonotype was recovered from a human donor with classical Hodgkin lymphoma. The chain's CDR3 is CASSVQGGYTEAFF. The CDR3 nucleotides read TGTGCCAGCAGCGTACAGGGAGGATACACTGAAGCTTTCTTT.